This TCR beta chain was recorded in a study of lymphopenia after photon versus proton radiotherapy. The germline V gene encodes CDR1 MNHEY and CDR2 SVGAGI. V shed 6 bases, J shed 7 bases, and the junction held 5 bases outside the gene matches. This CDR3 comprises 13 residues. Method: immunoSEQ multiplex PCR; TCRdb's copy keeps in-frame clones and lacks some. The repertoire holds about 25,000 clones, with roughly 80% as singletons. This sequence originates from a woman between 45 and 65 years old with pancreatic cancer. The source material was peripheral blood, sampled from a patient treated with photon-based radiotherapy. The chain is built from TRBV6-5 and TRBJ2-2, with 7 bases that match TRBD2. The CDR3 sequence is CASRREIGGELFF. The CDR3 nucleotides are TGTGCCAGCAGGCGGGAGATCGGCGGGGAGCTGTTTTTT.